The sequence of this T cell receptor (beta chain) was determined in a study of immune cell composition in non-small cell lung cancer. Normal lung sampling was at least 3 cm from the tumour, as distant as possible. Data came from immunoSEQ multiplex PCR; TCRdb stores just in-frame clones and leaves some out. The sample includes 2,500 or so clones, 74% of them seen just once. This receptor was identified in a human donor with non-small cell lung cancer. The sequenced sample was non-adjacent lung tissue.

The chain's CDR3 is CASSPPGLAASYEQYF. In DNA form, the CDR3 reads TGTGCCAGCAGTCCACCGGGACTAGCGGCCAGCTACGAGCAGTACTTC. The chain links TRBV28 to TRBJ2-7; TRBD2 matches at 11 bases. In germline, CDR1 is MDHEN, CDR2 SYDVKM. The CDR3 totals 16 residues. V shed 5 bases, J shed 3 bases, and the junction held 9 bases outside the gene matches. Complete variable domain (other parts from reference TRBV28 and TRBJ2-7): DVKVTQSSRYLVKRTGEKVFLECVQDMDHENMFWYRQDPGLGLRLIYFSYDVKMKEKGDIPEGYSVSREKKERFSLILESASTNQTSMYLCASSPPGLAASYEQYFGPGTRLTVT.